Below, 9 T cell receptor beta chains from the same sample are listed, as sequenced in a study of a mutant IDH1 vaccine in newly diagnosed glioma. TCRdb's copy holds only in-frame clones and misses some; the assay was immunoSEQ multiplex PCR. The data contain 70,000 or so clones, around 80% of them singletons. Described time point: baseline, week 1 (first vaccination visit). Treatment in this sample: pre-vaccination baseline after standard-of-care therapy. The source material was peripheral blood mononuclear cells (PBMCs), sampled from a glioma patient treated with radiotherapy, temozolomide or both. Every receptor here comes from a woman aged 18 to 35 with glioma. Some clones in this sample may be carry-over from other donors' samples.

This clone is a singleton in its sample. V usage is TRBV7-2 and J usage is TRBJ1-1, with 7 bases matching TRBD1. Trimming removed 10 bases from V and 0 bases from J; junction bases left unmatched: 8. The CDR3 has 14 amino acids. CDR1 is SGHTA, CDR2 FQGNSA, per germline. The CDR3 nucleotides read TGTGCCATCAAAGACAGGGCGGTGAACACTGAAGCTTTCTTT. This gives the protein CAIKDRAVNTEAFF.

This clone has only a few counts. The chain combines TRBV2 with TRBJ1-1, with D unresolved. This CDR3 is built from 13 residues. The germline V gene has CDR1 SNHLY and CDR2 FYNNEI. Trimming pared 2 bases from V and 1 base from J, leaving 5 bases between. The CDR3 DNA reads as TGTGCCAGCAGTGAATGGGAGAACACTGAAGCTTTCTTT. This codes for CASSEWENTEAFF.

The chain joins TRBV10-3 to TRBJ2-7; TRBD1 matches 9 bases. Germline lookup yields CDR1 ENHRY and CDR2 SYGVKD. This CDR3 is built from 13 residues. Trimming removed 6 bases from V and 7 bases from J; junction bases left unmatched: 7. CDR3 nucleotide sequence: TGTGCCATCAGCCCCTTGACAGGGGGGGAGCAGTACTTC. Its translation: CAISPLTGGEQYF.

This clone was seen just once. The chain links TRBV5-1 to TRBJ1-1; 7 bases fit TRBD1. Germline CDR1 SGHRS, CDR2 YFSETQ. J was trimmed by 3 bases and V by 0 bases; bases with no gene match: 8. The CDR3 is made up of 16 amino acids. The DNA of the CDR3 is TGCGCCAGCAGCTTGGGAGGGGGCGTTATAGACACTGAAGCTTTCTTT. This translates into CASSLGGGVIDTEAFF.

This chain links TRBV5-8 with TRBJ1-2, with 8 bases identical to TRBD1. V lost 4 bases to trimming and J lost 2 bases; unmatched junction nucleotides: 13. This CDR3 has 17 residues. Germline V CDR1 and CDR2: SGHTS, YDEGEE. The CDR3 region is CASSHVRTGLWNYGYTF. The CDR3 DNA sequence: TGTGCCAGCAGCCATGTACGGACAGGGCTATGGAACTATGGCTACACCTTC.

The chain recombines TRBV2 with TRBJ2-5, with TRBD1 matching over 7 bases. The CDR3 totals 15 residues. V lost 6 bases to trimming and J lost 7 bases; unmatched junction nucleotides: 14. Germline CDR1 is SNHLY and CDR2 is FYNNEI. CDR3 DNA: TGTGCCAGCAGCTTCCGGGACAGACAAGCCTCGACCCAGTACTTC. Protein product: CASSFRDRQASTQYF. Full variable domain (missing parts from reference TRBV2 and TRBJ2-5): EPEVTQTPSHQVTQMGQEVILRCVPISNHLYFYWYRQILGQKVEFLVSFYNNEISEKSEIFDDQFSVERPDGSNFTLKIRSTKLEDSAMYFCASSFRDRQASTQYFGPGTRLLVL.

This chain links TRBV4-3 with TRBJ2-7; 8 nucleotides line up with TRBD1. Per the germline V gene, CDR1 is LGHNA and CDR2 is YSLEER. The V and J ends lost 5 bases and 5 bases, in that order; junction bases with no gene match: 8. The CDR3 is 14 amino acids. CDR3 sequence: CASSSGTGVNEQYF. The CDR3, as DNA: TGCGCCAGCAGCTCGGGGACAGGCGTCAACGAGCAGTACTTC.

The CDR3 bases are TGCAGCGTTGATCGGACAGATAAGGCGACAGATACGCAGTATTTT. Translated: CSVDRTDKATDTQYF. This chain links TRBV29-1 with TRBJ2-3, with a possible D match to TRBD1 (6 bases). The V end lost 3 bases, the J end lost 3 bases, and 16 bases lay between the germline ends. The germline V gene encodes CDR1 SQVTM and CDR2 ANQGSEA. The length of the CDR3 is 15 residues.

This rearrangement joins TRBV19 to TRBJ1-6; a weak D match, TRBD1 (5 bases). The germline V gene has CDR1 LNHDA and CDR2 SQIVND (reference sequence). Trimming took 4 bases from V and 6 from J, leaving 13 bases between them. The CDR3 spans 15 residues. The CDR3 DNA reads as TGTGCCAGTAGTACGTCGGGACCACTTAATTCACCCCTCCACTTT. This encodes CASSTSGPLNSPLHF.